This section outlines one T cell receptor (beta chain) sequence together with its context. Its antigen is not identified. Germline values: CDR1 MDHEN, CDR2 SYDVKM. The CDR3 has 18 residues. The V segment lost 2 bases and the J segment 2 bases; nucleotides outside the gene matches: 7. These data come from a study of T cells after posttransplantation cyclophosphamide. Study conclusions and caveats: Blood and skin or GI T cell repertoires showed limited TRB overlap.

Only in-frame clones appear in the TCRdb table, and some are missing; sequencing was by immunoSEQ multiplex PCR. The sample holds tens of thousands of clones; about 90% are singletons and the top ten take 8.2%. Methotrexate plus calcineurin inhibitor accompanied controls' myeloablative marrow transplants; sampling was 1 year later. The sequences come from PBMCs, collected after an allogeneic stem cell transplant with a calcineurin inhibitor and methotrexate. The receptor comes from a female patient aged 45 to 65 who received an allogeneic stem cell transplant from an unrelated donor, was CMV-positive, and had chronic GVHD only. Some T cells may have come from the graft donor. The chain is built from TRBV28 and TRBJ2-7, with TRBD2 identical over 15 bases. The CDR3 reads CASSLPPGLAGGPYEQYF. The CDR3 DNA is TGTGCCAGCAGTTTACCGCCGGGACTAGCGGGAGGCCCCTACGAGCAGTACTTC.